The 5 T cell receptor beta chains below all came from one sample that was sequenced in a study of sequential checkpoint blockade in melanoma. The assay was immunoSEQ multiplex PCR, and TCRdb's table has in-frame clones only and misses some. The sample lists fewer than 11,000 clones; about 80% were seen once. This sample's treatment: randomized to nivolumab then ipilimumab (arm A) or the reverse (arm B). The sequencing here drew on CD8+ T cells sorted from blood (inferred from file names), taken from a patient given nivolumab and ipilimumab in sequence. These receptors were collected from a human donor with melanoma.

This clone was seen once. The J gene is TRBJ2-7, the V gene TRBV28, with a tentative D call TRBD2 (5 bases). Germline V CDR1 and CDR2: MDHEN, SYDVKM. Trimming took 4 bases from V and 5 from J, leaving 12 bases between them. This CDR3 has 13 amino acids. The CDR3 here is CASSYRARDEQYF. CDR3 bases: TGTGCCAGCAGTTACCGCGCGAGGGACGAGCAGTACTTC. The entire variable domain, with the rest obtained from reference TRBV28 and TRBJ2-7, is as follows: DVKVTQSSRYLVKRTGEKVFLECVQDMDHENMFWYRQDPGLGLRLIYFSYDVKMKEKGDIPEGYSVSREKKERFSLILESASTNQTSMYLCASSYRARDEQYFGPGTRLTVT.

This chain joins TRBV10-2 and TRBJ1-5, with 8 bases aligning to TRBD1. The CDR3 runs to 14 residues. Germline loops: CDR1 WSHSY, CDR2 SAAADI. V shed 8 bases and J 0 bases; nucleotides not matched to a gene: 3. The DNA for the CDR3 is TGCGCCAGCTCACAGGGGGATAGCAATCAGCCCCAGCATTTT. This gives the protein CASSQGDSNQPQHF.

This clone was seen a single time. The CDR3, as DNA: TGTGCCAGCAGTGAAGGCAGAAGCAATCAGCCCCAGCATTTT. Translated: CASSEGRSNQPQHF. The chain employs TRBV6-1 and TRBJ1-5, with unresolved D. Germline V CDR1 and CDR2: MNHNS, SASEGT. Trimming pared 1 base from V and 1 base from J, leaving 5 bases between. The CDR3 contains 14 residues.

The chain joins TRBV7-9 to TRBJ2-1; 13 nucleotides align to TRBD2. The CDR3 spans 15 residues. Unmatched junction bases numbered 8, after V lost 6 bases and J lost 9 bases. Germline CDR1 reads SEHNR; CDR2 reads FQNEAQ (reference sequence). The CDR3 sequence: CASRAGTSGVGEQFF. The DNA of the CDR3 is TGTGCCAGCAGGGCAGGGACTAGCGGGGTCGGTGAGCAGTTCTTC.

This chain joins TRBV11-1 and TRBJ2-3; 8 nucleotides align to TRBD2. In germline, CDR1 is SGHAT, CDR2 FQDESV (reference sequence). The CDR3 contains 14 residues. The V gene end was trimmed by 7 bases and the J gene end by 2 bases; junction bases not matched to a gene: 5. CDR3 residues: CASTPGGYTDTQYF. The CDR3 DNA sequence: TGTGCCAGCACCCCGGGGGGGTACACAGATACGCAGTATTTT.